The clone carrying this T cell receptor delta chain has more than one count but fewer than ten. A read error is the likely source, as a far larger clone sits one nucleotide away. The same CDR3 is also encoded by other DNA sequences in this sample. TCRdb re-analyzed the multiplex PCR reads via CATT. Counted here are roughly 86,000 delta-chain clones, roughly 1.4% occurring once; the ten biggest clones make up under 10%. This entry belongs to a study of γδ T cells in repeated Plasmodium falciparum infection. Specimen: gamma-delta T cells from blood. This sequence was found in a pool of human donors (malaria-infected and uninfected, not separated).

CDR3 loop: CACDTLGGDTEGVTDKLIF. The CDR3 DNA is TGTGCCTGTGACACCCTCGGTGGGGACACCGAGGGGGTCACCGATAAACTCATCTTT. The rearrangement joins TRDV2 to TRDJ1; possible D gene TRDD3, 5 bases. The J gene, absent from TCRdb, was called here by matching the DNA to germline. Germline V CDR1 and CDR2: GEAIGNYY, EKD. This CDR3 contains 19 residues. V was clipped by 0 bases and J by 1 base, with 23 bases between them.